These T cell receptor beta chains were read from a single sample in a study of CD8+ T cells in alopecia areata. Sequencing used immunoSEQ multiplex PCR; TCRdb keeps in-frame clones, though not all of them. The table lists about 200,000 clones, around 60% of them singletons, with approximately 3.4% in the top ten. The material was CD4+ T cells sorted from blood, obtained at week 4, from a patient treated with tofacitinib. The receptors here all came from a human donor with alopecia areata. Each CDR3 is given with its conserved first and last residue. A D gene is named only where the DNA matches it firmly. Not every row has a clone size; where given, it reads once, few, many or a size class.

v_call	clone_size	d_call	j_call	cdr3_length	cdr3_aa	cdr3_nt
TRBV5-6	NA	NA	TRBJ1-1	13	CASSLPSGGEAFF	TGTGCCAGCAGCTTGCCCAGCGGGGGCGAAGCTTTCTTT
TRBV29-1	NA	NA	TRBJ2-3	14	CSVDLRGRTDTQYF	TGCAGCGTTGACCTCCGGGGGCGCACAGATACGCAGTATTTT
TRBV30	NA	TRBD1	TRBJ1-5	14	CAWSPNRGHQPQHF	TGTGCCTGGAGTCCGAACAGGGGGCATCAGCCCCAGCATTTT
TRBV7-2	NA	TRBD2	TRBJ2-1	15	CASSLGLAGSGEQFF	TGTGCCAGCAGCTTAGGACTAGCGGGATCTGGTGAGCAGTTCTTC
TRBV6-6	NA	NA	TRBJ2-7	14	CASRRTFGIYEQYF	TGTGCCAGCAGGCGGACCTTCGGCATCTACGAGCAGTACTTC
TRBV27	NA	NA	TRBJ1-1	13	CASSFRVSTEAFF	TGTGCCAGCAGTTTCAGGGTTTCCACTGAAGCTTTCTTT
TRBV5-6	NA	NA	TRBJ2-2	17	CASSLRTWLTNTGELFF	TGTGCCAGCAGCCTGCGCACCTGGCTAACGAACACCGGGGAGCTGTTTTTT
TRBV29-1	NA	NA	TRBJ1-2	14	CSVYGGPLNYGYTF	TGCAGCGTCTACGGGGGGCCCCTAAACTATGGCTACACCTTC
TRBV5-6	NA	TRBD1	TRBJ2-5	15	CASSFRQGPGETQYF	TGTGCCAGCAGCTTCAGACAGGGCCCAGGGGAGACCCAGTACTTC
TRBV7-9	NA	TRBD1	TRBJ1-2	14	CASSPMEGGSGYTF	TGTGCCAGCAGCCCCATGGAAGGGGGCTCTGGCTACACCTTC
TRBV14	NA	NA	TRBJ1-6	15	CASSQETLVNSPLHF	TGTGCCAGCAGCCAAGAAACCCTCGTTAATTCACCCCTCCACTTT
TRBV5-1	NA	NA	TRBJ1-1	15	CASSLRTGLNTEAFF	TGCGCCAGCAGCTTGCGGACGGGGTTGAACACTGAAGCTTTCTTT
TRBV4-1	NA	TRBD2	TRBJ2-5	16	CASSPTLAGGGETQYF	TGCGCCAGCAGCCCAACTCTAGCGGGGGGCGGTGAGACCCAGTACTTC
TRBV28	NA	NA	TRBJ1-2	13	CASSTDIFYGYTF	TGTGCCAGCAGTACAGACATCTTCTATGGCTACACCTTC
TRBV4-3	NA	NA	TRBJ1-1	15	CASSQGAGSLHLLRW	TGCGCCAGCAGCCAAGGCGCAGGGAGCCTACACCTATTAAGGTGG
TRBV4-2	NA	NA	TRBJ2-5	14	CASSQAGHQETQYF	TGTGCCAGCAGCCAAGCTGGTCACCAAGAGACCCAGTACTTC
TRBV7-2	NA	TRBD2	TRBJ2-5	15	CASSPTGGGQETQYF	TGTGCCAGCAGCCCGACGGGGGGAGGGCAAGAGACCCAGTACTTC
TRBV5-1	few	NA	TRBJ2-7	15	CASSFQGSTSYEQYF	TGCGCCAGCAGCTTTCAGGGCTCAACCTCCTACGAGCAGTACTTC
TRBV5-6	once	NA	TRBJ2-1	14	CASSPTGTRGEQFF	TGTGCCAGCAGCCCAACCGGGACCCGGGGTGAGCAGTTCTTC
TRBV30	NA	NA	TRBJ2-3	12	CAWTGITDTQYF	TGTGCCTGGACCGGTATAACAGATACGCAGTATTTT
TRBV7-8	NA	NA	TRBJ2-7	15	CASSGGRGSPYEQYF	TGTGCCAGCAGCGGGGGCCGGGGTTCCCCCTACGAGCAGTACTTC
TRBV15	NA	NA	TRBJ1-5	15	CATSRDQAGHQPQHF	TGTGCCACCAGCAGAGATCAGGCAGGACATCAGCCCCAGCATTTT
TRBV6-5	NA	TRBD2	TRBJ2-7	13	CAAGRREAYEQYF	TGTGCAGCCGGCCGCCGGGAGGCCTACGAGCAGTACTTC
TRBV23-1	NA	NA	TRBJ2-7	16	CASSQFGVRPTYEQYF	TGCGCCAGCAGTCAATTTGGGGTTCGACCGACCTACGAGCAGTACTTC
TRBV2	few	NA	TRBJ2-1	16	CASSYPGLRVGYEQFF	TGTGCCAGCAGTTATCCGGGACTCAGGGTGGGGTACGAGCAGTTCTTC
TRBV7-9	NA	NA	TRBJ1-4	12	CASSEIGEKLFF	TGTGCCAGCAGCGAAATAGGGGAAAAACTGTTTTTT
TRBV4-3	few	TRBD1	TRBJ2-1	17	CASSQGGRTGDYNEQFF	TGCGCCAGCAGCCAAGGGGGTCGGACAGGGGATTACAATGAGCAGTTCTTC
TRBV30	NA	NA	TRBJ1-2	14	CAWSVLQGRGTANF	TGTGCCTGGAGTGTATTACAAGGGAGGGGTACAGCCAACTTC